This is a list of T cell receptor beta chains from one sample in a study of high-grade serous ovarian cancer treatment subgroups. Libraries were prepared by immunoSEQ multiplex PCR; TCRdb keeps only in-frame clonotypes and omits some of them. Of a few thousand clones in the sample, around 77% were seen once. The sample was tumor tissue. These receptors originate from a human donor with high-grade serous ovarian cancer. Both conserved end residues are part of each CDR3. The D gene is left open where the match is weak. Expanded clones are given a class, and other clones once, few, many or no size at all.

clone size: once
D gene: NA
V gene: TRBV5-1
J gene: TRBJ1-1
CDR3 protein: CASSLDRSVGTEAFF
CDR3 DNA: TGCGCCAGCAGCTTAGACCGAAGTGTTGGGACTGAAGCTTTCTTT

clone size: NA
D gene: TRBD1
V gene: TRBV5-1
J gene: TRBJ1-3
CDR3 protein: CASSGQVGNTIYF
CDR3 DNA: TGCGCCAGCAGCGGACAGGTTGGCAACACCATATATTTT

clone size: large
D gene: NA
V gene: TRBV9
J gene: TRBJ1-6
CDR3 protein: CASSAQTGNSPLHF
CDR3 DNA: TGTGCCAGCAGCGCCCAGACAGGAAATTCACCCCTCCACTTT

clone size: NA
D gene: TRBD2
V gene: TRBV19
J gene: TRBJ2-7
CDR3 protein: CASSIRLAGAYEQYF
CDR3 DNA: TGTGCCAGTAGTATAAGACTAGCGGGAGCGTACGAGCAGTACTTC

clone size: NA
D gene: TRBD1
V gene: TRBV7-6
J gene: TRBJ1-2
CDR3 protein: CASSQTAGTGIIYTF
CDR3 DNA: TGTGCCAGCAGCCAGACGGCCGGGACAGGGATCATCTACACCTTC

clone size: NA
D gene: NA
V gene: TRBV7-2
J gene: TRBJ2-4
CDR3 protein: CASSLGDIQYF
CDR3 DNA: TGTGCCAGCAGCTTAGGAGACATTCAGTACTTC

clone size: NA
D gene: TRBD1
V gene: TRBV30
J gene: TRBJ1-2
CDR3 protein: CASQLNRGYGYTF
CDR3 DNA: TGTGCCTCCCAACTAAACAGGGGCTATGGCTACACCTTC

clone size: large
D gene: NA
V gene: TRBV11-3
J gene: TRBJ2-7
CDR3 protein: CASSLGDEQYF
CDR3 DNA: TGTGCCAGCAGCTTAGGAGACGAGCAGTACTTC

clone size: few
D gene: NA
V gene: TRBV12-5
J gene: TRBJ2-5
CDR3 protein: CASGPRGGGPQETQYF
CDR3 DNA: TGTGCTAGTGGCCCGAGGGGGGGAGGGCCCCAAGAGACCCAGTACTTC

clone size: NA
D gene: NA
V gene: TRBV9
J gene: TRBJ2-5
CDR3 protein: CASSVFDQETQYF
CDR3 DNA: TGTGCCAGCAGCGTATTCGACCAAGAGACCCAGTACTTC

clone size: NA
D gene: TRBD1
V gene: TRBV11-3
J gene: TRBJ2-3
CDR3 protein: CASSSGGTGVGDTQYF
CDR3 DNA: TGTGCCAGCAGCTCCGGAGGGACAGGGGTCGGAGATACGCAGTATTTT

clone size: NA
D gene: NA
V gene: TRBV11-3
J gene: TRBJ1-2
CDR3 protein: CASSFSLGYTF
CDR3 DNA: TGTGCCAGCAGCTTCTCTCTTGGCTACACCTTC

clone size: once
D gene: TRBD2
V gene: TRBV9
J gene: TRBJ2-1
CDR3 protein: CASSVVGSGSASYNEQFF
CDR3 DNA: TGTGCCAGCAGCGTAGTTGGTAGCGGGAGCGCCTCCTACAATGAGCAGTTCTTC

clone size: NA
D gene: NA
V gene: TRBV5-8
J gene: TRBJ1-5
CDR3 protein: CASSFSQYSNQPQHF
CDR3 DNA: TGTGCCAGCAGCTTTTCGCAGTATAGCAATCAGCCCCAGCATTTT

clone size: NA
D gene: NA
V gene: TRBV11-1
J gene: TRBJ1-1
CDR3 protein: CASSLVNGHTEAFF
CDR3 DNA: TGTGCCAGCAGCTTAGTAAACGGACACACTGAAGCTTTCTTT

clone size: large
D gene: NA
V gene: TRBV19
J gene: TRBJ1-2
CDR3 protein: CASSIQAVPYGYTF
CDR3 DNA: TGTGCCAGTAGTATACAGGCCGTCCCCTATGGCTACACCTTC

clone size: NA
D gene: TRBD2
V gene: TRBV7-9
J gene: TRBJ2-1
CDR3 protein: CASSGNAGREWVGEQFF
CDR3 DNA: TGTGCCAGCAGCGGCAACGCAGGGCGGGAGTGGGTGGGTGAGCAGTTCTTC

clone size: NA
D gene: NA
V gene: TRBV14
J gene: TRBJ1-4
CDR3 protein: CASSLGVTNEKLFF
CDR3 DNA: TGTGCCAGCAGCCTCGGAGTCACTAATGAAAAACTGTTTTTT

clone size: NA
D gene: NA
V gene: TRBV4-3
J gene: TRBJ2-5
CDR3 protein: CASSQGQQETQYF
CDR3 DNA: TGCGCCAGCAGCCAAGGCCAGCAAGAGACCCAGTACTTC

clone size: NA
D gene: NA
V gene: TRBV10-2
J gene: TRBJ1-4
CDR3 protein: CASRKQGANEKLFF
CDR3 DNA: TGCGCCAGCAGAAAACAGGGTGCTAATGAAAAACTGTTTTTT

clone size: NA
D gene: NA
V gene: TRBV5-4
J gene: TRBJ1-1
CDR3 protein: CASSSSGVRAFF
CDR3 DNA: TGTGCCAGCAGCTCATCAGGGGTGCGGGCTTTCTTT

clone size: NA
D gene: NA
V gene: TRBV19
J gene: TRBJ1-5
CDR3 protein: CASRPDSNQPQHF
CDR3 DNA: TGTGCCAGTAGGCCAGATAGCAATCAGCCCCAGCATTTT

clone size: NA
D gene: NA
V gene: TRBV6-1
J gene: TRBJ1-4
CDR3 protein: CASSIRQLGEKLFF
CDR3 DNA: TGTGCCAGCAGCATCCGACAGTTAGGAGAAAAACTGTTTTTT

clone size: NA
D gene: NA
V gene: TRBV4-3
J gene: TRBJ2-3
CDR3 protein: CASSHGLVGGDTQYF
CDR3 DNA: TGCGCCAGCAGCCATGGACTAGTAGGGGGCGATACGCAGTATTTT

clone size: NA
D gene: NA
V gene: TRBV6-4
J gene: TRBJ1-1
CDR3 protein: CASSYPTQGQTEAFF
CDR3 DNA: TGTGCCAGCAGTTACCCGACGCAGGGGCAGACTGAAGCTTTCTTT

clone size: NA
D gene: NA
V gene: TRBV5-1
J gene: TRBJ1-1
CDR3 protein: CASSLKHREKTEAFF
CDR3 DNA: TGCGCCAGCAGCCTAAAGCACAGGGAGAAGACTGAAGCTTTCTTT

clone size: NA
D gene: TRBD1
V gene: TRBV12-5
J gene: TRBJ2-7
CDR3 protein: CASGLGQGSYEQYF
CDR3 DNA: TGTGCTAGTGGTTTGGGACAGGGTTCGTACGAGCAGTACTTC

clone size: NA
D gene: TRBD2
V gene: TRBV7-3
J gene: TRBJ2-1
CDR3 protein: CASSLPTTSGRLYNEQFF
CDR3 DNA: TGTGCCAGCAGCTTACCCACGACTAGCGGGAGGTTATACAATGAGCAGTTCTTC

clone size: NA
D gene: NA
V gene: TRBV4-1
J gene: TRBJ2-7
CDR3 protein: CASSQGSPPYEQYF
CDR3 DNA: TGCGCCAGCAGCCAAGGGAGTCCCCCCTACGAGCAGTACTTC

clone size: NA
D gene: TRBD2
V gene: TRBV19
J gene: TRBJ2-1
CDR3 protein: CASSSRLAGGPSEQFF
CDR3 DNA: TGTGCCAGTAGTTCCCGACTAGCGGGAGGGCCCAGTGAGCAGTTCTTC

clone size: NA
D gene: TRBD2
V gene: TRBV11-2
J gene: TRBJ2-1
CDR3 protein: CASSLNSGAGNEQFF
CDR3 DNA: TGTGCCAGCAGCTTAAATTCAGGAGCGGGAAATGAGCAGTTCTTC

clone size: few
D gene: NA
V gene: TRBV7-3
J gene: TRBJ2-5
CDR3 protein: CASSLTGGETQYF
CDR3 DNA: TGTGCCAGCAGCTTAACCGGGGGAGAGACCCAGTACTTC

clone size: NA
D gene: TRBD1
V gene: TRBV7-3
J gene: TRBJ1-1
CDR3 protein: CASSYRGNTEAFF
CDR3 DNA: TGTGCCAGCAGCTACAGGGGGAACACTGAAGCTTTCTTT

clone size: NA
D gene: TRBD2
V gene: TRBV11-2
J gene: TRBJ2-3
CDR3 protein: CASSSDRGGRADTQYF
CDR3 DNA: TGTGCCAGCAGCTCCGACCGGGGGGGTCGCGCAGATACGCAGTATTTT

clone size: NA
D gene: NA
V gene: TRBV30
J gene: TRBJ2-4
CDR3 protein: CAWSLTPRAQYF
CDR3 DNA: TGTGCCTGGAGTCTAACCCCAAGGGCTCAGTACTTC

clone size: few
D gene: NA
V gene: TRBV7-9
J gene: TRBJ2-7
CDR3 protein: CASSHPRDISYEQYF
CDR3 DNA: TGTGCCAGCAGCCACCCCCGGGACATCTCCTACGAGCAGTACTTC

clone size: NA
D gene: NA
V gene: TRBV11-1
J gene: TRBJ1-2
CDR3 protein: CASSKRPKAGKTYGF
CDR3 DNA: TGTGCCAGCAGCAAAAGACCTAAGGCTGGAAAGACCTATGGCTTC

clone size: few
D gene: TRBD2
V gene: TRBV18
J gene: TRBJ2-3
CDR3 protein: CASSQTSGGAWTQYF
CDR3 DNA: TGTGCCAGCTCACAGACTAGCGGGGGGGCGTGGACGCAGTATTTT

clone size: NA
D gene: TRBD1
V gene: TRBV5-6
J gene: TRBJ1-2
CDR3 protein: CASSLWQGAYGYTF
CDR3 DNA: TGTGCCAGCAGCTTGTGGCAGGGGGCCTATGGCTACACCTTC

clone size: NA
D gene: NA
V gene: TRBV28
J gene: TRBJ2-1
CDR3 protein: CASSQALNEQFF
CDR3 DNA: TGTGCCAGCAGCCAGGCCCTAAATGAGCAGTTCTTC

clone size: large
D gene: TRBD2
V gene: TRBV27
J gene: TRBJ2-2
CDR3 protein: CASSFVSGSPGELFF
CDR3 DNA: TGTGCCAGCAGTTTCGTTAGCGGGAGCCCCGGGGAGCTGTTTTTT

clone size: NA
D gene: TRBD1
V gene: TRBV7-9
J gene: TRBJ1-1
CDR3 protein: CASSPLLGQGGNTEAFF
CDR3 DNA: TGTGCCAGCAGCCCTCTTCTTGGACAGGGAGGGAACACTGAAGCTTTCTTT

clone size: NA
D gene: TRBD1
V gene: TRBV6-6
J gene: TRBJ1-2
CDR3 protein: CASRRQGEGYTF
CDR3 DNA: TGTGCCAGCAGGCGACAGGGGGAGGGCTACACCTTC

clone size: NA
D gene: TRBD2
V gene: TRBV10-3
J gene: TRBJ2-1
CDR3 protein: CAISHFSGGVYNEQFF
CDR3 DNA: TGTGCCATCAGTCACTTTAGCGGGGGCGTCTACAATGAGCAGTTCTTC

clone size: NA
D gene: NA
V gene: TRBV27
J gene: TRBJ2-7
CDR3 protein: CASSLGSNSYEQYF
CDR3 DNA: TGTGCCAGCAGTTTAGGCTCTAACTCCTACGAGCAGTACTTC